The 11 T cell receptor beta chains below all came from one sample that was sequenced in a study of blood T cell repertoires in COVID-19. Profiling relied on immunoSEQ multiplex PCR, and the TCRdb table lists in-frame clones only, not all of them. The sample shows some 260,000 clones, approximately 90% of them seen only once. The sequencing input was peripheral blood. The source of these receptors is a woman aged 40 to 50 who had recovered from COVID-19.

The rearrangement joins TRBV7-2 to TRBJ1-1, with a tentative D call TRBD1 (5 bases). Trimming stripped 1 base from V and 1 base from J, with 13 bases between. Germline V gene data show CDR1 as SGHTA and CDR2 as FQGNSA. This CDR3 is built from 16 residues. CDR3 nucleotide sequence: TGTGCCAGCAGCTTAGGGGCGCGGGGGGGGAACACTGAAGCTTTCTTT. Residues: CASSLGARGGNTEAFF.

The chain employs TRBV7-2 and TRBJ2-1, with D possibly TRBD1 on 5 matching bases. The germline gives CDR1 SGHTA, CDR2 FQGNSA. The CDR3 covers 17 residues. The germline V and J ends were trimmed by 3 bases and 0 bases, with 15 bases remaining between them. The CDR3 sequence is CASSFGAVRSSYNEQFF. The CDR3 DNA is TGTGCCAGCAGCTTTGGGGCAGTCCGAAGCTCCTACAATGAGCAGTTCTTC.

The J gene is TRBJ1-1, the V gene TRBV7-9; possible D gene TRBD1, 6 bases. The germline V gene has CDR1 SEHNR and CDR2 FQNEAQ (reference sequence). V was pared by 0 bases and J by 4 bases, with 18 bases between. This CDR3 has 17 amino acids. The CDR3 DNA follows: TGTGCCAGCAGCTTAGCCCCAGGGGTGGTGGCGGCCACTGAAGCTTTCTTT. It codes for CASSLAPGVVAATEAFF.

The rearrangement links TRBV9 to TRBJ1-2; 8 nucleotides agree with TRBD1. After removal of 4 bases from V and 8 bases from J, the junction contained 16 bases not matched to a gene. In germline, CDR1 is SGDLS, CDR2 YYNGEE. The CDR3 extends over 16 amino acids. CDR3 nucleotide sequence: TGTGCCAGCAGCCCGGGACAGGCCGGCGTGGGACACGGCTACACCTTC. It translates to CASSPGQAGVGHGYTF. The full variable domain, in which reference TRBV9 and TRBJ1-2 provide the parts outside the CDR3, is DSGVTQTPKHLITATGQRVTLRCSPRSGDLSVYWYQQSLDQGLQFLIQYYNGEERAKGNILERFSAQQFPDLHSELNLSSLELGDSALYFCASSPGQAGVGHGYTFGSGTRLTVV.

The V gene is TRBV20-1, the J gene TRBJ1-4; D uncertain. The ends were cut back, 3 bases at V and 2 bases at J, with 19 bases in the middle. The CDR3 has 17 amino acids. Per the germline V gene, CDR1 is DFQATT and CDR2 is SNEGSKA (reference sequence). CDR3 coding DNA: TGCAGTGCTAGTGGCGGTTTGGGAGCGGCGACTAATGAAAAACTGTTTTTT. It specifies CSASGGLGAATNEKLFF.

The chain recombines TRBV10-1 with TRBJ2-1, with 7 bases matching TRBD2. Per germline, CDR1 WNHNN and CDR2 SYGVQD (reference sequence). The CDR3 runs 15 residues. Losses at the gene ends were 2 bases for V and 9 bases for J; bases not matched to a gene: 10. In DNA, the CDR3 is TGCGCCAGCAGTGAGGAGGGTGCGGGAGACGGTGAGCAGTTCTTC. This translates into CASSEEGAGDGEQFF.

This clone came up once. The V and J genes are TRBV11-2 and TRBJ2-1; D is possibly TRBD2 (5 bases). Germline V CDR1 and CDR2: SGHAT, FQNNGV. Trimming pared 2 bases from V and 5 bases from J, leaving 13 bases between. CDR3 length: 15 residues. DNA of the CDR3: TGTGCCAGCAGCTTATCCCCTAGCTTAGACAATGAGCAGTTCTTC. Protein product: CASSLSPSLDNEQFF. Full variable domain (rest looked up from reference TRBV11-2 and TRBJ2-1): EAGVAQSPRYKIIEKRQSVAFWCNPISGHATLYWYQQILGQGPKLLIQFQNNGVVDDSQLPKDRFSAERLKGVDSTLKIQPAKLEDSAVYLCASSLSPSLDNEQFFGPGTRLTVL.

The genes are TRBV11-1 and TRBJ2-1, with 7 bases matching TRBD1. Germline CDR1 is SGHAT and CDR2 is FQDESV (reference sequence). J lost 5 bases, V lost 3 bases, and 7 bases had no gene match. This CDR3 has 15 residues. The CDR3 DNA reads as TGTGCCAGCAGCTTGTGGACAGGAGACAACAATGAGCAGTTCTTC. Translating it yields CASSLWTGDNNEQFF.

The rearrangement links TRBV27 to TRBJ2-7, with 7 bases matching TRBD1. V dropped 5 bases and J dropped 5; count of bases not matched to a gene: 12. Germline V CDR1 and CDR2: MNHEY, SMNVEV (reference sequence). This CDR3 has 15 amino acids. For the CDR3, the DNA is TGTGCCAGCAGTCGCCAGGGGGACAGCTACGACGAGCAGTACTTC. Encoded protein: CASSRQGDSYDEQYF.

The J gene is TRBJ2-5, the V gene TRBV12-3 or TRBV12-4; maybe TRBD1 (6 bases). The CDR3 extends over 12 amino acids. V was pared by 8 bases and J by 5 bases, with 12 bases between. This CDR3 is CASGGGGETQYF. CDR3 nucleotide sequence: TGTGCCAGCGGTGGTGGGGGCGAGACCCAGTACTTC.

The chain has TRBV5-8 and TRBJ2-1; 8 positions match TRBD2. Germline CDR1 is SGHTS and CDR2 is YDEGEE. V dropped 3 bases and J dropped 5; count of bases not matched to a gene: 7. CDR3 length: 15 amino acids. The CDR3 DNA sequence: TGTGCCAGCAGCTACGTCAGCGGGAGCCACAATGAGCAGTTCTTC. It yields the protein CASSYVSGSHNEQFF.